The T cell receptor (beta chain) described here comes from a study of blood T cell repertoires in COVID-19 (dated by TCRdb to 2020 to 2021). In terms of the full investigation: The collaborator samples originated in the United States, Italy and Spain and spanned the acute and convalescent phases of COVID-19. The sample metadata nearly always contained a de-identified subject ID, COVID-19 status, age in years and sex. Samples came from the ongoing ImmuneRACE study (first 160 participants) plus 1,254 subjects from 6 global collaborators. Where available, HLA class I and class II types were obtained from metadata supplied by the sample provider rather than from assay-based typing. The repertoires were released in a freely available public database intended as a resource for research on the immune response to SARS-CoV-2. The material from the prospective study consisted of cDNA or gDNA derived from T cells, B-cell-depleted T cells, or PBMCs. Deeply sampled blood TCRbeta repertoires from subjects exposed to, actively infected with, or recovered from COVID-19 were included in the dataset. Results and caveats for the whole study, not just this receptor: The amount of clinical and demographic metadata varied by source and participant and was provided uncurated.

The CDR3 spans 13 residues, from the cysteine through the phenylalanine. Only the CDR3 DNA stays, 39 bases, in frame from base 1. The germline V gene encodes CDR1 MNHEY and CDR2 SVGAGI. Trimming takes 4 bases from V and 7 bases from J, and the germline ends sit 11 bases apart. TCRbeta CDR3 regions were amplified from genomic DNA using the immunoSEQ Assay, a bias-controlled multiplex PCR. The published analysis was carried out like this. The number of nucleated cells in each sample was estimated by amplification of reference gene primers within the assay. To quantify the absolute abundance of each unique TCRbeta CDR3 rearrangement, sequence reads were collapsed and filtered. For each sample, productive Simpson clonality was calculated by taking the square root of Simpson's diversity index across productive rearrangements. Entries here come from immuneACCESS through TCRdb and include only in-frame sequences with V and J called. Some clones fail to appear in such tables; in the studies checked, an unresolved V gene covers under half of the shortfall, and the cause of the remainder is unknown. V, J and clone size were drawn from that table, and D and trimming were deduced from the DNA. The sample data list approximately 140,000 clones, and about 83% of these were observed just once. The ten largest clones add up to 8% to 10% of the sample.

The collaborating institutions used their own protocols to collect whole blood in K2EDTA tubes. Collaborator samples were shipped for TCRbeta analysis as frozen whole blood, isolated PBMCs, or DNA extracted from either sample type. A note on this clone: The target of this receptor is not known. It has no much larger one-base neighbor in the sample; base qualities were not kept.

This clonotype was obtained from a man aged 40-49 years with active or convalescent COVID-19. This receptor chain uses TRBV6-5 and TRBJ1-3; the D gene identity is not certain. Sequencing was done on a sample of peripheral blood. Read as DNA, the sequence is TGTGCCAGCAGTTCACAACGTTGGAACACCATATATTTT. The encoded protein is CASSSQRWNTIYF.